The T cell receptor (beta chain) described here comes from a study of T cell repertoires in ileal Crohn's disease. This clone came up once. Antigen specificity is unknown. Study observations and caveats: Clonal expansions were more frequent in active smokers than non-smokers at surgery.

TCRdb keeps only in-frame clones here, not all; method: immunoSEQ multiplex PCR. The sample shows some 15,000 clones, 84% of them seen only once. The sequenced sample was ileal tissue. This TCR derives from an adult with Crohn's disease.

The CDR3 coding sequence is TGTGCCACCAGCAGAGGCCGGGACAGGGGCTACGAGCAGTACTTC. It yields the protein CATSRGRDRGYEQYF. The chain employs TRBV15 and TRBJ2-7, with 10 nucleotides matching TRBD1. Germline V gene data show CDR1 as LNHNV and CDR2 as YYDKDF (reference sequence). Germline trimming cut 1 base from V and 3 bases from J; bases unmatched to any gene: 3. This CDR3 is 15 amino acids long. Full variable domain (remainder filled in from reference TRBV15 and TRBJ2-7): DAMVIQNPRYQVTQFGKPVTLSCSQTLNHNVMYWYQQKSSQAPKLLFHYYDKDFNNEADTPDNFQSRRPNTSFCFLDIRSPGLGDTAMYLCATSRGRDRGYEQYFGPGTRLTVT.